These T cell receptor beta chains were read from a single sample in a study of cytomegalovirus exposure and HLA in healthy donors. Only in-frame clones appear in the TCRdb table, and some are missing; sequencing was by immunoSEQ multiplex PCR. The sample contains 100,000 to 150,000 clones, just under 75% of which appear only once. Material: PBMCs. The receptors here all came from a man aged 55 to 70 in good health and CMV-seropositive. CDR3s include the opening cysteine and the closing phenylalanine or tryptophan. The D gene is left open where the match is weak. For some rows the clone size is stated as once, few or many, or as a class when expanded; others skip it.

TRBV7-6,TRBD2,TRBJ2-3,-,CASSPRGLAGNSADTQYF,TGTGCCAGCAGCCCCAGGGGACTAGCGGGGAACAGCGCAGATACGCAGTATTTT
TRBV5-1,-,TRBJ1-1,few,CASSFWGQDTEAFF,TGCGCCAGCAGCTTCTGGGGGCAGGACACTGAAGCTTTCTTT
TRBV7-9,-,TRBJ2-5,-,CASGFPGRETQYF,TGTGCCAGTGGTTTCCCAGGGAGGGAGACCCAGTACTTC
TRBV7-6,-,TRBJ1-2,-,CASSSSNYGYTF,TGTGCCAGCAGCTCCTCCAACTATGGCTACACCTTC
TRBV10-3,-,TRBJ2-1,-,CAISESPNNEQFF,TGTGCCATCAGTGAATCACCTAACAATGAGCAGTTCTTC
TRBV25-1,-,TRBJ1-6,-,CASRNRAGNSPLHF,TGTGCCAGCAGGAACAGGGCTGGGAATTCACCCCTCCACTTT
TRBV9,TRBD1,TRBJ1-2,-,CASSVEPGDRLNGYTF,TGTGCCAGCAGCGTAGAGCCAGGGGACAGACTGAATGGCTACACCTTC
TRBV6-4,-,TRBJ2-5,-,CASSDPDRETQYF,TGTGCCAGCAGTGACCCGGACAGAGAGACCCAGTACTTC
TRBV5-4,-,TRBJ1-1,-,CASSLESGGMNTEAFF,TGTGCCAGCAGCTTGGAGTCAGGTGGTATGAACACTGAAGCTTTCTTT
TRBV27,-,TRBJ2-7,few,CATGWTYEQYF,TGTGCCACGGGGTGGACCTACGAGCAGTACTTC
TRBV10-3,TRBD2,TRBJ2-6,many,CAIRGGSGVPSGANVLTF,TGTGCCATCAGGGGGGGGAGTGGGGTCCCCTCTGGGGCCAACGTCCTGACTTTC
TRBV5-4,TRBD2,TRBJ2-1,few,CASSFTSGGANEQFF,TGTGCCAGCAGCTTCACTAGCGGGGGGGCAAATGAGCAGTTCTTC
TRBV28,-,TRBJ1-2,-,CASSLATAHGYTF,TGTGCCAGCAGTTTAGCGACAGCACATGGCTACACCTTC
TRBV19,-,TRBJ2-2,-,CASTDQGIGELFF,TGTGCCAGTACCGACCAGGGGATCGGGGAGCTGTTTTTT
TRBV15,TRBD2,TRBJ2-3,few,CATSGPARASGGPDTQYF,TGTGCCACCAGCGGACCAGCACGGGCTAGCGGGGGCCCAGATACGCAGTATTTT
TRBV5-1,-,TRBJ2-3,few,CASSPVSTDTQYF,TGCGCCAGCTCGCCAGTTAGCACAGATACGCAGTATTTT
TRBV28,TRBD1,TRBJ1-1,-,CASRGSDRGPGTEAFF,TGTGCCAGCAGGGGGAGTGACAGGGGCCCGGGCACTGAAGCTTTCTTT
TRBV7-9,-,TRBJ1-2,-,CASSFGGQDGVSF,TGTGCCAGCAGCTTCGGAGGTCAGGATGGAGTTTCCTTT
TRBV10-3,-,TRBJ1-3,-,CAIRTSSGNTIYF,TGTGCCATCAGGACAAGCTCTGGAAACACCATATATTTT
TRBV13,-,TRBJ2-3,-,CASSLWPDTQYF,TGTGCCAGCAGCTTATGGCCAGATACGCAGTATTTT
TRBV7-6,-,TRBJ1-1,-,CASSSNLREAPEAFF,TGTGCCAGCAGCTCCAACCTCAGGGAGGCCCCTGAAGCTTTCTTT
TRBV7-8,TRBD2,TRBJ2-5,-,CASSFGGGAEETQYF,TGTGCCAGCAGCTTCGGCGGGGGGGCGGAGGAGACCCAGTACTTC
TRBV28,-,TRBJ2-7,-,CASLATGSSPYEQYF,TGTGCCAGCCTAGCCACAGGGTCTTCACCCTACGAGCAGTACTTC
TRBV21-1,-,TRBJ2-3,-,CASSPRHWTSGYTDTQYF,TGTGCCAGCAGCCCACGTCATTGGACTAGCGGATACACAGATACGCAGTATTTT
TRBV5-1,-,TRBJ2-1,-,CASSLGASAGGSYNEQFF,TGCGCCAGCAGCTTGGGGGCTAGCGCTGGTGGCTCCTACAATGAGCAGTTCTTC
TRBV25-1,TRBD1,TRBJ2-7,-,CASHGTGHYEQYF,TGTGCCAGCCATGGGACAGGGCATTACGAGCAGTACTTC
TRBV5-6,-,TRBJ2-5,-,CASSLVPGVEETQYF,TGTGCCAGCAGCTTGGTCCCAGGGGTCGAAGAGACCCAGTACTTC
TRBV7-8,TRBD1,TRBJ2-7,-,CASSQWDRSEQYF,TGTGCCAGCAGCCAATGGGACAGGAGCGAGCAGTACTTC
TRBV6-5,-,TRBJ1-1,-,CASKETGMNTEAFF,TGTGCCAGCAAAGAAACAGGGATGAACACTGAAGCTTTCTTT
TRBV5-1,TRBD1,TRBJ1-3,-,CASSLTGGIAGNTIYF,TGCGCCAGCAGCTTGACAGGGGGCATAGCTGGAAACACCATATATTTT
TRBV4-2,TRBD2,TRBJ2-3,-,CASSPPKAGGTDTQYF,TGTGCCAGCAGCCCCCCTAAGGCGGGGGGCACAGATACGCAGTATTTT
TRBV28,-,TRBJ2-7,-,CASINGGAYEQYF,TGTGCCAGCATTAACGGCGGTGCCTACGAGCAGTACTTC
TRBV5-1,-,TRBJ1-2,-,CASSSIGQGNPYGYTF,TGCGCCAGCAGCTCTATCGGGCAGGGGAATCCCTATGGCTACACCTTC
TRBV7-4,-,TRBJ1-4,-,CASTRQEDIEKLFF,TGTGCCAGCACCAGACAGGAGGATATTGAAAAACTGTTTTTT
TRBV2,TRBD2,TRBJ2-3,-,CASGLARITDTQYF,TGTGCCAGCGGACTAGCGAGGATCACAGATACGCAGTATTTT
TRBV2,-,TRBJ2-7,-,CASSEGVGQGSPYEQYF,TGTGCCAGCAGTGAAGGGGTAGGGCAGGGAAGTCCCTACGAGCAGTACTTC
TRBV29-1,TRBD1,TRBJ2-3,-,CSVASGGGDTQYF,TGCAGCGTTGCGTCAGGGGGCGGAGATACGCAGTATTTT
TRBV4-1,TRBD1,TRBJ1-4,-,CASSSQGASNEKLFF,TGCGCCAGCAGCTCCCAGGGGGCATCTAATGAAAAACTGTTTTTT
TRBV5-1,-,TRBJ2-6,-,CASSLPQSSGANVLTF,TGCGCCAGCAGCTTACCACAGAGCTCTGGGGCCAACGTCCTGACTTTC
TRBV19,TRBD1,TRBJ1-5,few,CASSWGTGNQPQHF,TGTGCCAGTAGTTGGGGGACAGGGAATCAGCCCCAGCATTTT
TRBV28,-,TRBJ2-7,-,CASSLERTNGHEQYF,TGTGCCAGCAGCTTAGAACGGACAAATGGACACGAGCAGTACTTC
TRBV5-4,-,TRBJ2-3,few,CASSFFQAKDTQYF,TGTGCCAGCAGCTTTTTTCAGGCCAAAGATACGCAGTATTTT
TRBV18,-,TRBJ2-3,-,CASSQVRSGNTDTQYF,TGTGCCAGCTCCCAAGTCCGGAGTGGAAACACAGATACGCAGTATTTT
TRBV4-1,TRBD1,TRBJ2-1,few,CASSHPVKDRVVNEQFF,TGCGCCAGCAGCCACCCTGTGAAGGACAGGGTAGTCAATGAGCAGTTCTTC
TRBV5-6,-,TRBJ2-7,few,CASSGGPGQKYEQYF,TGTGCCAGCAGTGGGGGGCCGGGACAGAAATACGAGCAGTACTTC
TRBV29-1,-,TRBJ2-3,-,CSVEGRTSTDTQYF,TGCAGCGTTGAAGGCCGAACTAGCACAGATACGCAGTATTTT
TRBV5-1,TRBD2,TRBJ2-3,-,CASSLVLGGNTDTQYF,TGCGCCAGCAGCCTGGTTCTGGGGGGGAACACAGATACGCAGTATTTT
TRBV7-9,TRBD1,TRBJ2-3,-,CASTGFTGQGEDTQYF,TGTGCCAGCACCGGGTTTACGGGACAGGGGGAAGATACGCAGTATTTT
TRBV2,TRBD2,TRBJ2-5,-,CASRGTTQETQYF,TGTGCCAGCAGGGGGACTACACAAGAGACCCAGTACTTC
TRBV2,-,TRBJ2-7,-,CASSEGTSYEQYF,TGTGCCAGCAGTGAAGGAACGAGCTACGAGCAGTACTTC
TRBV14,-,TRBJ2-3,-,CASNPGTSTDTQYF,TGTGCCAGCAATCCGGGTACTAGCACAGATACGCAGTATTTT
TRBV21-1,-,TRBJ2-3,-,CASSKDSGRVGDTQYF,TGTGCCAGCAGCAAAGACTCGGGCAGGGTGGGAGATACGCAGTATTTT
TRBV7-5,-,TRBJ2-2,-,CVSDLGGETGELFF,TGTGTCAGCGATCTCGGGGGTGAGACCGGGGAGCTGTTTTTT
TRBV9,TRBD2,TRBJ2-5,-,CASSHYWGAGGSIQETQYF,TGTGCCAGCAGCCATTATTGGGGGGCGGGGGGGTCCATTCAAGAGACCCAGTACTTC
TRBV13,-,TRBJ2-5,-,CASSLATGWETQYF,TGTGCCAGCAGCTTAGCCACGGGTTGGGAGACCCAGTACTTC
TRBV6-1,TRBD2,TRBJ2-3,-,CASRGGNTDTQYF,TGTGCCAGCAGGGGAGGGAACACAGATACGCAGTATTTT
TRBV14,TRBD1,TRBJ1-1,-,CASSNTGGVVTEAFF,TGTGCCAGCAGCAATACAGGGGGCGTAGTCACTGAAGCTTTCTTT
TRBV6-1,-,TRBJ1-1,-,CASAQDGNTEAFF,TGTGCCAGCGCACAGGACGGGAACACTGAAGCTTTCTTT
TRBV5-6,TRBD2,TRBJ2-7,few,CASSALTGGAYEQYF,TGTGCCAGCAGCGCCCTTACGGGAGGCGCCTACGAGCAGTACTTC
TRBV5-8,-,TRBJ1-2,-,CASSFRNTGHNRIGGGYTF,TGTGCCAGCAGCTTTCGTAATACGGGACACAACCGGATAGGTGGTGGCTACACCTTC